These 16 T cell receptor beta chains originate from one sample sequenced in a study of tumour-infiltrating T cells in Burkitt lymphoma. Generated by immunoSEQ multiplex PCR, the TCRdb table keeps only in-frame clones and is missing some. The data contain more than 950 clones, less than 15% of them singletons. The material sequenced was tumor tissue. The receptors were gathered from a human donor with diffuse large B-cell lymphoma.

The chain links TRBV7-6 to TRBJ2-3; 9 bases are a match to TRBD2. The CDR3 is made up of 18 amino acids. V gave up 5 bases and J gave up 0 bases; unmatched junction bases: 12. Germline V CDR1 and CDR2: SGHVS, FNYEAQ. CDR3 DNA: TGTGCCAGCAGCCCGGTAGGGAGCGGGAGGACTAGCACAGATACGCAGTATTTT. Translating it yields CASSPVGSGRTSTDTQYF.

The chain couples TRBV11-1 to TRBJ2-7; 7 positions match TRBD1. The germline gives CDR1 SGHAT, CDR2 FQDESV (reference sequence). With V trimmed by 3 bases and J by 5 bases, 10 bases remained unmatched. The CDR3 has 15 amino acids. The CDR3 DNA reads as TGTGCCAGCAGCTTCAATGTAGACAGGGCCCACGAGCAGTACTTC. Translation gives CASSFNVDRAHEQYF.

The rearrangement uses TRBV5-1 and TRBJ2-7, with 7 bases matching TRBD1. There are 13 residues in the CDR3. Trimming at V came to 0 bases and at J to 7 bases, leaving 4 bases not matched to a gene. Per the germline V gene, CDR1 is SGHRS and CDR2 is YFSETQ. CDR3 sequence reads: CASSLGQGPEQYF. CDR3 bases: TGCGCCAGCAGCTTGGGACAGGGTCCGGAGCAGTACTTC.

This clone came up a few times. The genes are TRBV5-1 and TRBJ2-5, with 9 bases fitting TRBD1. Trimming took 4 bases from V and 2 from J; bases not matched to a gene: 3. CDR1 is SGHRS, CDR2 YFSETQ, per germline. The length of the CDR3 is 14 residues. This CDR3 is CASSLGQGQETQYF. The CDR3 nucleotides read TGCGCCAGCAGCCTCGGACAGGGGCAAGAGACCCAGTACTTC.

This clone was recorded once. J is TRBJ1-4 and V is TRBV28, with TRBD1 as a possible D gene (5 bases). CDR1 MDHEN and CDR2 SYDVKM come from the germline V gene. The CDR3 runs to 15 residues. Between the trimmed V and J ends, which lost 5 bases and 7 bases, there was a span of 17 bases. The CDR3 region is CASSPDSWGSEKLFF. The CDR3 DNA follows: TGTGCCAGCAGTCCAGACAGTTGGGGAAGTGAAAAACTGTTTTTT.

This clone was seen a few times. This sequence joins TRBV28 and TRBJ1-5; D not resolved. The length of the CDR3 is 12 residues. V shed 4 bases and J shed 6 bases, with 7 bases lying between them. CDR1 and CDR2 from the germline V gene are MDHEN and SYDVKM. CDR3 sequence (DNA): TGTGCCAGCAGTTCGACCGGTCAGCCCCAGCATTTT. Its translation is CASSSTGQPQHF.

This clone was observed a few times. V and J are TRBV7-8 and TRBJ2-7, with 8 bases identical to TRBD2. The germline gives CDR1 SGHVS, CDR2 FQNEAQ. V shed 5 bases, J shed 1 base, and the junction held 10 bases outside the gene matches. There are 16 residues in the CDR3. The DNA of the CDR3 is TGTGCCAGCAGCCTAGAGGCGGGACTAGATTCCTACGAGCAGTACTTC. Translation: CASSLEAGLDSYEQYF.

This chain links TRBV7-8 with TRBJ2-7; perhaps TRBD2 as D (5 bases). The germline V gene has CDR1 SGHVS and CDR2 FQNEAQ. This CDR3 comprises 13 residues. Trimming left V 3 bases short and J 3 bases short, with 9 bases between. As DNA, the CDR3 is TGTGCCAGCAGCTTCCCGGGAAACTACGAGCAGTACTTC. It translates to CASSFPGNYEQYF.

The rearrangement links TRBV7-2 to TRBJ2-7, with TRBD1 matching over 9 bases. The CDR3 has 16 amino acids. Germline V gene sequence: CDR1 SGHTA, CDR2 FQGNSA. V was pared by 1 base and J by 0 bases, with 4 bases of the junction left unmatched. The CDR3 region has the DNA TGTGCCAGCAGCTTAGTAGGGACAGGGCTCTCCTACGAGCAGTACTTC. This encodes CASSLVGTGLSYEQYF.

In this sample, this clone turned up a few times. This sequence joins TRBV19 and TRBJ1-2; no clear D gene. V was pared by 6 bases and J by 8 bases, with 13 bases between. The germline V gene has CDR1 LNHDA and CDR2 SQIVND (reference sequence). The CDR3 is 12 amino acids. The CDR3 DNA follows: TGTGCCAGTAGCTCCTCCTCAGACGGCTACACCTTC. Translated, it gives CASSSSSDGYTF.

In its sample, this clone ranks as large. The CDR3 nucleotides read TGTGCCACCCAGGGGGCGCCTAACTATGGCTACACCTTC. Translation: CATQGAPNYGYTF. This chain uses TRBV15 with TRBJ1-2, with TRBD1 matching 8 bases. CDR1 is LNHNV, CDR2 YYDKDF, per germline (reference sequence). Trimming at V came to 8 bases and at J to 0 bases, leaving 2 bases not matched to a gene. The CDR3 is 13 amino acids.

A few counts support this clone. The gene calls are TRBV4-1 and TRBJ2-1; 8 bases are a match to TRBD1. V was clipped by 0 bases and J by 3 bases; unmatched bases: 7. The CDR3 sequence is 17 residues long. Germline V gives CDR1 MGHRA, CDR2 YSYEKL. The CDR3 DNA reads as TGCGCCAGCAGCCAAGATAGGGCAGGGGGCTTCTACAATGAGCAGTTCTTC. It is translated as CASSQDRAGGFYNEQFF.

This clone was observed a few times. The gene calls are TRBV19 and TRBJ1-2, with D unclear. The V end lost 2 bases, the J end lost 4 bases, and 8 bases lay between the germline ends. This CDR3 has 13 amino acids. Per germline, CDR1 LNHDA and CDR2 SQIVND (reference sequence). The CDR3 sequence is CASSISQVYGYTF. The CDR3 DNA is TGTGCCAGTAGTATATCCCAAGTCTATGGCTACACCTTC.

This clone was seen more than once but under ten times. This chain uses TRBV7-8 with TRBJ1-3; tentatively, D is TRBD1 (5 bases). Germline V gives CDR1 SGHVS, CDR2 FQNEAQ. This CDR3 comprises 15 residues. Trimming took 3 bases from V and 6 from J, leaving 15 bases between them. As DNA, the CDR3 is TGTGCCAGCAGCTTCGGGGCAGGCCCCCCAAACACCATATATTTT. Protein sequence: CASSFGAGPPNTIYF.

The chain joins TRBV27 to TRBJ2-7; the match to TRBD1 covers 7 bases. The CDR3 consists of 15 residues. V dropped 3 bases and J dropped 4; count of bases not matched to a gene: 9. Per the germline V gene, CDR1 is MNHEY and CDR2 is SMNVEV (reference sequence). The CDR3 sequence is CASSLGRGPLYEQYF. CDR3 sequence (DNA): TGTGCCAGCAGTTTGGGTAGGGGGCCCCTTTACGAGCAGTACTTC.

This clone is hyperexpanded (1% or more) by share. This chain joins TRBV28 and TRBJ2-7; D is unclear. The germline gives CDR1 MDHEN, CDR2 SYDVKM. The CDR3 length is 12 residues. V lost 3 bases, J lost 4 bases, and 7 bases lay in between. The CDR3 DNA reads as TGTGCCAGCAGTTTCCCCAATTACGAGCAGTACTTC. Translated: CASSFPNYEQYF.